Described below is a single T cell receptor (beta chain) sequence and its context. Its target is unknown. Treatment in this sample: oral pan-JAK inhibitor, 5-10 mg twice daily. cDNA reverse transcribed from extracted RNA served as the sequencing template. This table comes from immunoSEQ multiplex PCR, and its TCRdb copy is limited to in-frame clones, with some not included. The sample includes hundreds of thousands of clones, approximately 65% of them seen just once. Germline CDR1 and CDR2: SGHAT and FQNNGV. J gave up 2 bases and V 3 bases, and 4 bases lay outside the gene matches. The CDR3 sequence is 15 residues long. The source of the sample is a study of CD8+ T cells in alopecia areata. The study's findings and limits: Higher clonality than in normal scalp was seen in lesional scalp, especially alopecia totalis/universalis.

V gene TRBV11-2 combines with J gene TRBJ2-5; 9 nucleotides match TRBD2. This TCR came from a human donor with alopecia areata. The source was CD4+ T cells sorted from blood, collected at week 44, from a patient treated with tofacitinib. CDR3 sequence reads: CASSFNSGGQETQYF. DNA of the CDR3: TGTGCCAGCAGCTTTAATAGCGGGGGACAAGAGACCCAGTACTTC.